A single sample gave rise to the 20 T cell receptor beta chains below, sequenced in a study of cytomegalovirus exposure and HLA in healthy donors. The PCR employed 60 Vbeta primers together with 13 Jbeta primers. Clones were read by immunoSEQ multiplex PCR, and TCRdb kept only the in-frame ones, dropping some. The sample shows about 160,000 clones, over 65% of them seen only once. Sequencing used PBMCs. These receptors all stem from a man in his forties or fifties in good health and CMV-seropositive.

V and J are TRBV27 and TRBJ2-1; 10 nucleotides agree with TRBD1. The CDR3 length is 19 residues. Unmatched junction bases numbered 10, after V lost 2 bases and J lost 0 bases. Per the germline V gene, CDR1 is MNHEY and CDR2 is SMNVEV (reference sequence). The CDR3 DNA sequence: TGTGCCAGCAGTTTAGGAGGACAGGGGGGTAGAAGCTCCTACAATGAGCAGTTCTTC. It is translated as CASSLGGQGGRSSYNEQFF.

The genes are TRBV9 and TRBJ1-3; 8 bases are a match to TRBD1. CDR3 length: 16 residues. V was pared by 4 bases and J by 0 bases, with 6 bases of the junction left unmatched. Germline V gene data show CDR1 as SGDLS and CDR2 as YYNGEE. The CDR3 is CASSPTTGGSGNTIYF. In DNA, the CDR3 is TGTGCCAGCAGCCCAACAACAGGGGGCTCTGGAAACACCATATATTTT.

The chain employs TRBV7-2 and TRBJ2-7, with D tentatively TRBD1 (5 bases). V dropped 5 bases and J dropped 6 bases, with 11 bases sitting between them. This CDR3 is built from 12 residues. From germline, CDR1 is SGHTA and CDR2 FQGNSA. The CDR3 reads CASSLKGVEQYF. CDR3 sequence (DNA): TGTGCCAGCAGCCTGAAAGGGGTCGAGCAGTACTTC.

The chain joins TRBV9 to TRBJ2-7; the match to TRBD1 covers 8 bases. Trimming cost V 2 bases and J 3 bases; bases outside gene matches: 4. The germline CDR1 and CDR2 sequences are SGDLS and YYNGEE. The CDR3 contains 14 residues. The DNA for the CDR3 is TGTGCCAGCAGCGTGACAGGGGAGGTCTACGAGCAGTACTTC. This translates into CASSVTGEVYEQYF.

The V gene is TRBV25-1, the J gene TRBJ1-6; D is unresolved. The CDR3 length is 14 residues. With 5 bases removed from V and 7 bases from J, the gap between germline ends came to 12 bases. Per the germline V gene, CDR1 is MGHDK and CDR2 is SYGVNS. CDR3 region: CASSSMTPNSPLHF. The CDR3 bases are TGTGCCAGCAGTTCCATGACACCGAATTCACCCCTCCACTTT.

Here the CDR3 reads CASSPGTGRGGGEKLFF. The CDR3 nucleotides read TGTGCCAGCTCACCCGGGACAGGGCGAGGAGGAGGCGAAAAACTGTTTTTT. The chain carries TRBV18 and TRBJ1-4, with TRBD1 matching 9 bases. J was trimmed by 8 bases and V by 3 bases; bases with no gene match: 13. CDR3 length: 17 amino acids. Per germline, CDR1 KGHSH and CDR2 LQKENI.

In this sample, this clone turned up once. The rearrangement links TRBV4-2 to TRBJ1-2; D is uncertain. Trimming shortened V by 0 bases and J by 4 bases, and 12 bases separated the two germline ends. The CDR3 has 15 amino acids. Germline V gives CDR1 LGHNA, CDR2 YNFKEQ. The CDR3 sequence: CASSQERSLSYGYTF. The CDR3 coding sequence is TGTGCCAGCAGCCAAGAACGGAGCCTTAGCTATGGCTACACCTTC.

This chain uses TRBV9 with TRBJ2-1; D ambiguous. The CDR3 runs to 13 residues. Germline-derived CDR1 and CDR2 are SGDLS and YYNGEE. With 0 bases removed from V and 4 bases from J, the gap between germline ends came to 5 bases. In nucleotides, the CDR3 is TGTGCCAGCAGCGTAGCTCCGTACAATGAGCAGTTCTTC. Translation gives CASSVAPYNEQFF.

The rearrangement uses TRBV5-1 and TRBJ1-2; D gene ambiguous. Germline V gives CDR1 SGHRS, CDR2 YFSETQ. Trimming took off 5 bases at V and 1 base at J, with 9 bases between the two ends. The CDR3 consists of 13 residues. DNA of the CDR3: TGCGCCAGCAGTATGGAGGGTAACTATGGCTACACCTTC. This sequence encodes CASSMEGNYGYTF.

This chain links TRBV7-9 with TRBJ2-5; TRBD2 matches at 7 bases. This CDR3 has 13 amino acids. CDR1 and CDR2 (germline): SEHNR, FQNEAQ (reference sequence). Unmatched junction bases numbered 7, after V lost 5 bases and J lost 7 bases. The CDR3 protein is CASSPGLEGTQYF. The DNA for the CDR3 is TGTGCCAGCAGCCCAGGACTAGAGGGGACCCAGTACTTC.

The J gene is TRBJ2-5, the V gene TRBV7-2; 8 bases match TRBD2. The J call may be mistaken, given a closer DNA end match to TRBJ2-7. Germline CDR1 reads SGHTA; CDR2 reads FQGNSA. The CDR3 length is 18 residues. Here the CDR3 DNA reads TGTGCCAGCAGCTTAGTAGGCAGGGGCGGGGGGCTCTCCTACGAGCAGTACTTC. Translation gives CASSLVGRGGGLSYEQYF.

The chain links TRBV21-1 to TRBJ1-6; the DNA was not used to check the table's D call, TRBD1. TRBV21-1 is flagged as a pseudogene. CDR3 length: 15 residues. CDR3: CASNRGLKADSPLHF. The CDR3 bases are TGTGCCAGCAACAGGGGGCTCAAAGCGGATTCACCCCTCCACTTT.

CDR3 sequence (DNA): TGCGCCAGCAGCTTGGGATCTTCCGGGGCCCAGTACTTC. Translating gives CASSLGSSGAQYF. The rearrangement uses TRBV5-1 and TRBJ2-5; perhaps TRBD2 as D (5 bases). Germline V gives CDR1 SGHRS, CDR2 YFSETQ. This CDR3 has 13 residues. Trimming took off 0 bases at V and 9 bases at J, with 12 bases between the two ends.

Only one count was recorded for this clone. CDR3 in DNA: TGCGCCAGCAGCAAGGGGACAGGGGCCTACGAGCAGTACTTC. Residues: CASSKGTGAYEQYF. This rearrangement joins TRBV5-1 to TRBJ2-7, with TRBD1 identical over 10 bases. There are 14 residues in the CDR3. The V gene end was trimmed by 4 bases and the J gene end by 2 bases; junction bases not matched to a gene: 3. Germline-derived CDR1 and CDR2 are SGHRS and YFSETQ.

The CDR3 DNA sequence: TGCAGCGTTGCTTCCGGGTTGGGCGAGCAGTACTTC. Translating gives CSVASGLGEQYF. The chain is built from TRBV29-1 and TRBJ2-7; D unclear. Germline V gives CDR1 SQVTM, CDR2 ANQGSEA. The CDR3 has 12 amino acids. The V end was cut by 4 bases, the J end by 6 bases, with 13 bases between.

The rearrangement links TRBV7-8 to TRBJ2-2; 7 bases map to TRBD1. V gave up 4 bases and J gave up 6 bases; unmatched junction bases: 11. The CDR3 covers 16 residues. CDR1 and CDR2 (germline): SGHVS, FQNEAQ. This CDR3 reads CASSYRTGRGSGELFF. CDR3 nucleotides: TGTGCCAGCAGCTATCGGACAGGAAGGGGGTCCGGGGAGCTGTTTTTT.

The chain joins TRBV7-2 to TRBJ2-5; 15 positions match TRBD2. Germline CDR1 SGHTA, CDR2 FQGNSA. This CDR3 is built from 19 residues. Unmatched junction bases numbered 10, after V lost 1 base and J lost 4 bases. In DNA form, the CDR3 reads TGTGCCAGCAGCTTAGAGGGCGGACTAGCGGGGGGGCAAAGAGAGACCCAGTACTTC. Residues: CASSLEGGLAGGQRETQYF. The whole variable domain, remainder taken from reference TRBV7-2 and TRBJ2-5, is GAGVSQSPSNKVTEKGKDVELRCDPISGHTALYWYRQSLGQGLEFLIYFQGNSAPDKSGLPSDRFSAERTGGSVSTLTIQRTQQEDSAVYLCASSLEGGLAGGQRETQYFGPGTRLLVL.

The gene calls are TRBV16 and TRBJ2-7; no clear D. The CDR3 has 13 amino acids. V lost 4 bases and J 8 bases, leaving 15 bases between the germline ends. Germline CDR1 reads KGHSY; CDR2 reads FQNENV. The CDR3: CASSPTPTFKQYF. The CDR3 coding sequence is TGTGCCAGCAGCCCGACTCCTACGTTCAAGCAGTACTTC.

This chain uses TRBV2 with TRBJ1-5; D not resolved. The germline gives CDR1 SNHLY, CDR2 FYNNEI. Trimming shortened V by 3 bases and J by 9 bases, and 12 bases separated the two germline ends. The CDR3 loop spans 13 amino acids. CDR3 sequence reads: CASSEWPAVPQHF. As DNA, the CDR3 is TGTGCCAGCAGTGAGTGGCCCGCCGTGCCCCAGCATTTT.

This clone was detected only a few times. J is TRBJ1-4 and V is TRBV5-1, with D possibly TRBD1 on 6 matching bases. Germline lookup yields CDR1 SGHRS and CDR2 YFSETQ. The CDR3 has 15 amino acids. Trimming left V 4 bases short and J 5 bases short, with 15 bases between. The CDR3, as DNA: TGCGCCAGCAGCCCGCGGGGGCAGAACAATGAAAAACTGTTTTTT. Protein: CASSPRGQNNEKLFF.